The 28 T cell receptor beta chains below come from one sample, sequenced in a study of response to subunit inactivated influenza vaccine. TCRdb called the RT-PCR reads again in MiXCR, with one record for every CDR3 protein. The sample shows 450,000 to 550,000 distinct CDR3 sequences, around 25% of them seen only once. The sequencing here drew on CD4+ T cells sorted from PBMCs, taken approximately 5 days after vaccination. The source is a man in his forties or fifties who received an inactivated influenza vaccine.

CDR3 DNA: TGTGCCAGCAACTCTCGCGGTGGGGGAGATACGCAGTATTTT. Amino acid sequence: CASNSRGGGDTQYF. V gene TRBV28 combines with J gene TRBJ2-3; D tentatively reads TRBD1 or TRBD2 (5 bases each). Germline CDR1 is MDHEN and CDR2 is SYDVKM. This CDR3 region has 14 residues. V was shortened by 7 bases and J by 5 bases, with 16 bases between the two germline ends.

CDR3 region: CASSKRAKNIQYF. CDR3 DNA sequence: TGTGCCAGCAGTAAGCGGGCCAAAAACATTCAGTACTTC. This chain links TRBV12-3 or TRBV12-4 with TRBJ2-4; D possibly corresponds to TRBD2 (5 bases). The length of the CDR3 is 13 residues. Trimming stripped 5 bases from V and 1 base from J, with 6 bases between.

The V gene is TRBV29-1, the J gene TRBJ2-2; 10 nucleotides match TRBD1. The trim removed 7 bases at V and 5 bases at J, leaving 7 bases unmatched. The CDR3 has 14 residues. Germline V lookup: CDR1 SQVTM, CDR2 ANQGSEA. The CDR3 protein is CSAGTGAGTGELFF. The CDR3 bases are TGCAGCGCCGGGACAGGGGCTGGAACCGGGGAGCTGTTTTTT.

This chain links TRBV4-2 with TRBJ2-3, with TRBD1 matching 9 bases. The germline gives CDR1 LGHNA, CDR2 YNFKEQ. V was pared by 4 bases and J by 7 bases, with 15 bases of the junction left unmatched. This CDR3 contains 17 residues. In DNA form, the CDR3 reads TGTGCCAGCAGCCCCGGATATCCCCCGGGACAGGGCTATACGCAGTATTTT. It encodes CASSPGYPPGQGYTQYF.

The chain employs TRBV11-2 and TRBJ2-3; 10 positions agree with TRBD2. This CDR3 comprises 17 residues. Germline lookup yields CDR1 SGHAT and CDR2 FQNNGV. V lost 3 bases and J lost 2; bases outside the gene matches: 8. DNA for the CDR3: TGTGCCAGCAGCTTTCAAGGACTAGCGGAGAACACAGATACGCAGTATTTT. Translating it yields CASSFQGLAENTDTQYF.

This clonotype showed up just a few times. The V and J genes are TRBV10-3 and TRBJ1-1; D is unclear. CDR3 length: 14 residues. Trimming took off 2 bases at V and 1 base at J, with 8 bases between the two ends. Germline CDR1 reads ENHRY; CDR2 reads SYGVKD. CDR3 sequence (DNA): TGTGCCATCAGTGAGGGGCCAGGGAACACTGAAGCTTTCTTT. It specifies CAISEGPGNTEAFF.

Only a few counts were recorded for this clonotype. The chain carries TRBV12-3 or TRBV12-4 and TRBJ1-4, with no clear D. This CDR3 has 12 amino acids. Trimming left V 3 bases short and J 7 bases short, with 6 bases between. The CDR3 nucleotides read TGTGCCAGCAGTTTTGTCAGTGAAAAACTGTTTTTT. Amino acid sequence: CASSFVSEKLFF.

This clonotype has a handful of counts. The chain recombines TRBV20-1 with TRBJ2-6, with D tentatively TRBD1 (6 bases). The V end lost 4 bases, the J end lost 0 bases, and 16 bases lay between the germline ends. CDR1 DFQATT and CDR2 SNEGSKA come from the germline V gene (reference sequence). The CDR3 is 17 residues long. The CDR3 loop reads CSAKNRQALSGANVLTF. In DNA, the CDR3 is TGCAGTGCTAAAAACCGACAGGCTCTCTCTGGGGCCAACGTCCTGACTTTC.

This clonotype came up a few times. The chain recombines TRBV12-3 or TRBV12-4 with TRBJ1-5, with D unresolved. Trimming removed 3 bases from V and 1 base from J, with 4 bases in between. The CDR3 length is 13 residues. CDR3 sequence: CASSFGSNQPQHF. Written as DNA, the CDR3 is TGTGCCAGCAGTTTTGGGAGCAATCAGCCCCAGCATTTT.

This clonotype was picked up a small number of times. As DNA, the CDR3 is TGCAGCGTTGAAGTCTCTTCTAGCGGACGCACAGATACGCAGTATTTT. Amino acids: CSVEVSSSGRTDTQYF. The chain joins TRBV29-1 to TRBJ2-3; TRBD2 matches 7 bases. This CDR3 has 16 amino acids. Losses at the gene ends were 1 base for V and 1 base for J; bases not matched to a gene: 8. From germline, CDR1 is SQVTM and CDR2 ANQGSEA.

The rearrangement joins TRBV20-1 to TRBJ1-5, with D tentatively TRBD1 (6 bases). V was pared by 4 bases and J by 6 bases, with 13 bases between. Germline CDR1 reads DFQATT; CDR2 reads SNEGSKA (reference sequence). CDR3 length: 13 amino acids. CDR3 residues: CSATRGGGQPQHF. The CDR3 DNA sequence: TGCAGTGCTACCAGGGGAGGAGGTCAGCCCCAGCATTTT.

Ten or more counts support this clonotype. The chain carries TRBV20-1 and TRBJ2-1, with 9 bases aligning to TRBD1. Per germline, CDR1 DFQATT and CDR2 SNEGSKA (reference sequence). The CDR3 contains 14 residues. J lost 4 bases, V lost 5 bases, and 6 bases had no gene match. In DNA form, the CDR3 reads TGCAGTGCTGATCCGGGACAGGGTTACAATGAGCAGTTCTTC. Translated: CSADPGQGYNEQFF.

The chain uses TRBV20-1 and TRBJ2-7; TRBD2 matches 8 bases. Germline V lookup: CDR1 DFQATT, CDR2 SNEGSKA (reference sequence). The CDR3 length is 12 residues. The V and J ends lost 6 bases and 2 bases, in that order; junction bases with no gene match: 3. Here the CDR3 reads CSAPGGPYEQYF. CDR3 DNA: TGCAGTGCGCCGGGAGGGCCCTACGAGCAGTACTTC.

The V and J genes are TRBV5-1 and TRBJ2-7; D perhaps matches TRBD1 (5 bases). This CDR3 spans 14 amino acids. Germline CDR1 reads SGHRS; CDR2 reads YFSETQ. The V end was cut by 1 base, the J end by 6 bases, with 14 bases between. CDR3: CASSLWQGVSEQYF. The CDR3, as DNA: TGCGCCAGCAGCTTGTGGCAGGGCGTGTCCGAGCAGTACTTC.

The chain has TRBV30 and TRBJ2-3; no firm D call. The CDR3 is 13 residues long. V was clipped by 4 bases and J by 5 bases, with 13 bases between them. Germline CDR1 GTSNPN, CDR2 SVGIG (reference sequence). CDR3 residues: CAWNVNREDTQYF. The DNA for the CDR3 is TGTGCCTGGAACGTAAATAGGGAAGATACGCAGTATTTT.

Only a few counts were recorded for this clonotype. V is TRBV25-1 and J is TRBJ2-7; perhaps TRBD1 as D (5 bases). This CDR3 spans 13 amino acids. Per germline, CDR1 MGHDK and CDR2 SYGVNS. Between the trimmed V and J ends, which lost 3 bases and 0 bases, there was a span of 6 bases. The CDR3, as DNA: TGTGCCAGCAGTGAGACAGTCTCCTACGAGCAGTACTTC. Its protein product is CASSETVSYEQYF.

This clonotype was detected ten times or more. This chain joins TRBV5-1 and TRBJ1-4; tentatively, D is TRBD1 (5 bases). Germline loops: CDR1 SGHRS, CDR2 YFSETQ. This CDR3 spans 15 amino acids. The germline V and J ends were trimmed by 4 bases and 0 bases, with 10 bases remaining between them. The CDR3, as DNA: TGCGCCAGCAGCCCAGGGTCCGCAACTAATGAAAAACTGTTTTTT. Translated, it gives CASSPGSATNEKLFF.

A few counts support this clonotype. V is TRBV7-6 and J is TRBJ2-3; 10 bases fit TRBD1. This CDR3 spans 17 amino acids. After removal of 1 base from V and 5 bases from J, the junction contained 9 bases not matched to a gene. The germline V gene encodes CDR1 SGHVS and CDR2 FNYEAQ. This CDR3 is CASSLVGDRGGQDTQYF. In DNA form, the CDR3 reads TGTGCCAGCAGCTTAGTGGGGGACAGGGGAGGCCAAGATACGCAGTATTTT.

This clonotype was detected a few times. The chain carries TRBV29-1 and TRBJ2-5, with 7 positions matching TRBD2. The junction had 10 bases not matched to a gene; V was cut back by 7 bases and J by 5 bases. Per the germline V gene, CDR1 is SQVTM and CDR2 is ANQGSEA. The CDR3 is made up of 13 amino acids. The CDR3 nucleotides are TGCAGCGCTGAGAGACCAGCGGGGGAGACCCAGTACTTC. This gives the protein CSAERPAGETQYF.

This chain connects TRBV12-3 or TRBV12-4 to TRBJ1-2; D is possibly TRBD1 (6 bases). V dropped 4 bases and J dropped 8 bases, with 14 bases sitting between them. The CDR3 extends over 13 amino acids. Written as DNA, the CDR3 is TGTGCCAGCAGTTCGAGCCGAGGGGGGGGCTACACCTTC. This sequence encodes CASSSSRGGGYTF.

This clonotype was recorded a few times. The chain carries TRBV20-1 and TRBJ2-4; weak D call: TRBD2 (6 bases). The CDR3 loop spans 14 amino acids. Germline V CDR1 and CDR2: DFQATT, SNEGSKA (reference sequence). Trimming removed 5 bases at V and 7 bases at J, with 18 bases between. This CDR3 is CSAPADTGGNIQYF. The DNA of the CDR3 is TGCAGTGCTCCCGCGGACACCGGAGGGAACATTCAGTACTTC.

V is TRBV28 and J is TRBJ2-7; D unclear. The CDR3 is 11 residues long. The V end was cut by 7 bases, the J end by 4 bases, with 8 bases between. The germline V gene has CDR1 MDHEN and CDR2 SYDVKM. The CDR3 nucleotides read TGTGCCAGCAATTCCTTTTACGAGCAGTACTTC. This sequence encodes CASNSFYEQYF.

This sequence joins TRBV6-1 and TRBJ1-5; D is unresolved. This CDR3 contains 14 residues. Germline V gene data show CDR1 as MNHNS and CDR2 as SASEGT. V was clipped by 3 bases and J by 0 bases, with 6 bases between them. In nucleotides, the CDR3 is TGTGCCAGCAGTGAGGAAATTAGCAATCAGCCCCAGCATTTT. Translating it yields CASSEEISNQPQHF.

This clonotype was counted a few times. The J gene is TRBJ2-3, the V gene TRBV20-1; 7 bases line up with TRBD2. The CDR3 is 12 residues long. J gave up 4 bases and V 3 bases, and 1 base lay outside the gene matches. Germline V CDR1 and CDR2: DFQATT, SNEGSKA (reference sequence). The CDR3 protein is CSASTSADTQYF. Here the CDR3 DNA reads TGCAGTGCTAGTACTAGCGCAGATACGCAGTATTTT.

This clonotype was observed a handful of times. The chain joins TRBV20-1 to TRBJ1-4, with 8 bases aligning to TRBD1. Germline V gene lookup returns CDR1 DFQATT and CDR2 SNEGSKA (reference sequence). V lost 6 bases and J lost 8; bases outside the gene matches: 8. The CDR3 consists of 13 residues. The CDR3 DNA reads TGCAGTGCCAAGACAGGGGTTTTCGAAAAACTGTTTTTT. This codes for CSAKTGVFEKLFF.

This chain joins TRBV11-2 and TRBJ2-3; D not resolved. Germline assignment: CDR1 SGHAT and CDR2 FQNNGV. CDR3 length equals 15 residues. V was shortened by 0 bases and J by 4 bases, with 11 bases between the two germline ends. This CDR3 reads CASSLEISFSDTQYF. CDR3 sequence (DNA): TGTGCCAGCAGCTTAGAGATTAGCTTTTCAGATACGCAGTATTTT.

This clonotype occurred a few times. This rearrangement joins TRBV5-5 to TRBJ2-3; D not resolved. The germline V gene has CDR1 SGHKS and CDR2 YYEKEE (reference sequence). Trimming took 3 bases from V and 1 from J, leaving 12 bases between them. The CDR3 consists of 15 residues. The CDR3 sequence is CASSSPGGGTDTQYF. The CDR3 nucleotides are TGTGCCAGCAGCTCGCCGGGCGGAGGCACAGATACGCAGTATTTT. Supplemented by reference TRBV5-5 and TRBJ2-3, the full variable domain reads DAGVTQSPTHLIKTRGQQVTLRCSPISGHKSVSWYQQVLGQGPQFIFQYYEKEERGRGNFPDRFSARQFPNYSSELNVNALLLGDSALYLCASSSPGGGTDTQYFGPGTRLTVL.

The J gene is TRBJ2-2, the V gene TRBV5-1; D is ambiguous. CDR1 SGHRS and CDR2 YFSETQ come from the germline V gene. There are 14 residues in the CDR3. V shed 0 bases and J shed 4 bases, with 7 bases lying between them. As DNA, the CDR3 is TGCGCCAGCAGCTTGGTGGGGATCACCGGGGAGCTGTTTTTT. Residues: CASSLVGITGELFF.